The present T cell receptor (beta chain) was sequenced within a study of synovial regulatory T cells in juvenile arthritis. Study details: Three patients were therapy-naive; more than five received methotrexate alone.

The approximately 11 donors had active juvenile idiopathic arthritis, with 3 polyarticular and 8 oligoarticular cases. Study results and caveats: Largely private between patients, iaTreg TCR repertoires showed partial overlap with synovial Teff and blood CPL repertoires.

To note about this clone: Its antigen is unknown.

Produced via immunoSEQ multiplex PCR; TCRdb's table is partial and in-frame only. This sample's table has about 10,000 clones. This clonotype was sampled from a donor younger than 30 with juvenile idiopathic arthritis. The sequencing input was Treg cells from blood. Subset indicated: remaining (HLA-DR-negative) circulating blood Treg cells.

The chain's CDR3 is CASSPQTGTSYEQYF. The V and J genes are TRBV21-1 and TRBJ2-7. TRBV21-1 is noted as a pseudogene. CDR3 length equals 15 residues. No DNA is given.